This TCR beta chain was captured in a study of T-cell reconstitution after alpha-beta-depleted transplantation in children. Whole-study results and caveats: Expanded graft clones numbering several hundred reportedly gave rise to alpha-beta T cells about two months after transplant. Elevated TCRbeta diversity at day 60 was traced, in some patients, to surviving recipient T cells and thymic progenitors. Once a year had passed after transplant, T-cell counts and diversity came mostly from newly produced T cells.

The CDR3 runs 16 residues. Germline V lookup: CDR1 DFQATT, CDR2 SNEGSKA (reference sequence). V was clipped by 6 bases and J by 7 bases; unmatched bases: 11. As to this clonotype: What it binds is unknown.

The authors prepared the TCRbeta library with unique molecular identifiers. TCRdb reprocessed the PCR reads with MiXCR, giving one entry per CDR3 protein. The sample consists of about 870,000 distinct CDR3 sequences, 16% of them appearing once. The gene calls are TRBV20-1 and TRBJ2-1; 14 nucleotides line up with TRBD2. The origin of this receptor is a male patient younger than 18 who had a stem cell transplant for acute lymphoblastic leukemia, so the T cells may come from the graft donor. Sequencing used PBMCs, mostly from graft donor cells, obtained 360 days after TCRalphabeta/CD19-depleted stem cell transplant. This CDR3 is CSAIGTSGRVRNEQFF. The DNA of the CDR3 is TGCAGTGCAATTGGGACTAGCGGGAGAGTAAGGAATGAGCAGTTCTTC.